The rows below give T cell receptor beta chains drawn from one sample of a study of identical twins. MiXCR, applied by TCRdb to the 5' RACE reads, yields one record per CDR3 protein. The sample yields a few hundred thousand distinct CDR3 sequences, 9% to 10% seen once. This sample also appeared in a second study, on yellow fever vaccine responses in identical twins.

What was sequenced was PBMCs. Every receptor here comes from a woman aged 18 to 35 in good health. Each CDR3 is given with its conserved first and last residue. A D gene is named only where the DNA matches it firmly. Clone sizes are given selectively: once, few, many, or a class where the clone is expanded.

size,length,J,D,V,CDR3,DNA
few,14,TRBJ1-4,TRBD1,TRBV29-1,CSVVPQGGNEKLFF,TGCAGCGTTGTACCACAGGGGGGTAATGAAAAACTGTTTTTT
many,15,TRBJ2-1,TRBD2,TRBV28,CASSDSGRAYNERFF,TGTGCCAGCAGTGATAGCGGGAGGGCCTACAATGAGCGTTTCTTC
once,15,TRBJ2-7,TRBD1,TRBV6-2/TRBV6-3,CASSYVGDSTYEQYF,TGTGCCAGCAGTTACGTTGGGGACAGCACCTACGAGCAGTACTTC
.,15,TRBJ2-1,TRBD1,TRBV24-1,CATSEFRGLYNEQFF,TGTGCCACCAGTGAGTTCAGGGGGCTTTACAATGAGCAGTTCTTC
few,17,TRBJ2-1,TRBD2,TRBV13,CASSLPSSGRNYNEQFF,TGTGCCAGCAGCTTACCTTCTAGCGGGAGGAATTACAATGAGCAGTTCTTC
few,13,TRBJ2-2,.,TRBV10-1,CASRADNTGELFF,TGCGCCAGCAGGGCGGATAACACCGGGGAGCTGTTTTTT
.,13,TRBJ2-5,.,TRBV19,CASTIVGGETQYF,TGTGCCAGTACCATAGTTGGAGGCGAGACCCAGTACTTC
many,15,TRBJ1-5,.,TRBV28,CASSPRAVFGQPQHF,TGTGCCAGCAGTCCGCGTGCAGTTTTCGGGCAGCCCCAGCATTTT
few,13,TRBJ2-5,.,TRBV6-2/TRBV6-3,CASSYKGFGTQYF,TGTGCCAGCAGTTACAAGGGCTTCGGGACCCAGTACTTC
many,15,TRBJ2-2,TRBD2,TRBV7-2,CASSLGGGNTGELFF,TGTGCCAGCAGCTTAGGCGGGGGGAACACCGGGGAGCTGTTTTTT
.,15,TRBJ2-5,TRBD2,TRBV3-1,CASSRLAGGEETQYF,TGTGCCAGCAGCCGGTTAGCGGGGGGGGAGGAGACCCAGTACTTC
.,17,TRBJ2-3,.,TRBV14,CASSPQPTRHGTDTQYF,TGTGCCAGCAGCCCCCAACCGACCCGGCACGGCACAGATACGCAGTATTTT
.,19,TRBJ2-1,TRBD2,TRBV6-4,CASSDGPLGLAGGWNEQFF,TGTGCCAGCAGTGACGGACCATTGGGACTAGCGGGAGGGTGGAATGAGCAGTTCTTC
many,13,TRBJ2-7,.,TRBV12-3/TRBV12-4,CASSLLGGYEQYF,TGTGCCAGCAGTTTGCTAGGGGGATACGAGCAGTACTTC
many,14,TRBJ2-7,.,TRBV29-1,CSVEGGTESYEQYF,TGCAGCGTTGAAGGCGGGACAGAATCCTACGAGCAGTACTTC
.,16,TRBJ2-1,.,TRBV6-2/TRBV6-3,CASSSLSPGRRDEQFF,TGTGCCAGCAGTTCCCTGTCGCCCGGCAGAAGGGATGAGCAGTTCTTC
few,14,TRBJ2-2,.,TRBV11-2,CASSSPQNTGELFF,TGTGCCAGCAGCTCCCCGCAAAACACCGGGGAGCTGTTTTTT